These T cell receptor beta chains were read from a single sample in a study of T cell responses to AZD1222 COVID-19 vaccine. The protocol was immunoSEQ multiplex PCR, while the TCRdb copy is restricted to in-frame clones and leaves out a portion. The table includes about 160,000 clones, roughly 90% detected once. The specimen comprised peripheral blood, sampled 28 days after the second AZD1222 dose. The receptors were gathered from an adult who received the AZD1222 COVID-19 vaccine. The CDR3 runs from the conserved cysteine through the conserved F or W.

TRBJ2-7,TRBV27,CASSFLTSGSYEQYF
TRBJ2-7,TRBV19,CASSATGSYEQYF
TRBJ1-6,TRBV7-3,CASSLNGGSGSPLHF
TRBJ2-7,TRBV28,CASRPRLAGRSYEQYF
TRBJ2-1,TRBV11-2,CASGTSSNEQFF
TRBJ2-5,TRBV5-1,CASSLSGTQETQYF
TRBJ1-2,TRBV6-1,CASSEVGGSYGYTF
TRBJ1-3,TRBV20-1,CSASPGNTIYF
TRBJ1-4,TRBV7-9,CASGPRQEKLFF
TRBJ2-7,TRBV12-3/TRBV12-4,CASSQRLANEQYF
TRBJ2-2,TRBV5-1,CASSLLQNTGELFF
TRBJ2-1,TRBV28,CASSYNHEQFF
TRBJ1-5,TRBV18,CASSARGDQPQHF
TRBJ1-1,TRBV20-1,CSASWASPNTEAFF
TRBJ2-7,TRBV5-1,CASSLGGRGTYEQYF
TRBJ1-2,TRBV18,CASSTAGGYGYTF
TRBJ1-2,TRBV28,CASSFPQINYGYTF
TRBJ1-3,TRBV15,CATSRDLPGQSSGNTIYF
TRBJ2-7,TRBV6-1,CASSEWRAAYEQYF
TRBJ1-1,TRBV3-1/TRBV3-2,CASSHPNRGTEAFF
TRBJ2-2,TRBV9,CASSVAGGELFF
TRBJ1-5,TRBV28,CASSLRGWGHQPQHF
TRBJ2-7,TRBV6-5,CASRLGQGASEQYF
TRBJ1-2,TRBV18,CASSPSSRGLPGYTF
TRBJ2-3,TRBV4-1,CASSQVEAGVDTQYF
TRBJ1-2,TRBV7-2,CASSSGQPEGYTF
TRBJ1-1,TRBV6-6,CASRGLSGEAFF
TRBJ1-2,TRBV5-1,CASSLRTEPHGGYTF
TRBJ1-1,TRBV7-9,CASSLETGLEAFF
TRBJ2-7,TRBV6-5,CASSYSRFNAYEQYF
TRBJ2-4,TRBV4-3,CASSQDRGPGLGKNIQYF
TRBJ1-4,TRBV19,CASSSGRPGEKLFF
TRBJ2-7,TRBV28,CASSFLYRANYEQYF
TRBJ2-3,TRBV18,CASSRLGSLTDTQYF
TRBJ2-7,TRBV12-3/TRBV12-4,CASSPTGTYEQYF
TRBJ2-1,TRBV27,CASSRGPYNEQFF
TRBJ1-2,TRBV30,CAWRGPTLPPYGYTF
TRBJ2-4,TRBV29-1,CSVSPPSLNIQYF
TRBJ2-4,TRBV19,CASSRQGTKNIQYF
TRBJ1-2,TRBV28,CASRYRGGGYTF
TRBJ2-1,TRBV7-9,CASSLSSNEQFF
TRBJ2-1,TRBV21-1,CASEGLASYNEQFF
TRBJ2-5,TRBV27,CASSLAYPSASGAQETQYF
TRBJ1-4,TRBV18,CASSPLRASGATNEKLFF
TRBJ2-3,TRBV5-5,CASSLAGLAGGAQDTQYF
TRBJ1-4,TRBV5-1,CASSLEAGGYEKLFF
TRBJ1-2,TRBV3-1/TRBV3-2,CASSPYPGQASGGYTF
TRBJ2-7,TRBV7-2,CASSSQRVSYEQYF
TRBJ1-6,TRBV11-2,CASSPDLFNSPLHF
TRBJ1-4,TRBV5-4,CASSPTGATNEKLFF
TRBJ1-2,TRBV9,CASSVSTGGYGYTF
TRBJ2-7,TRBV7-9,CASSPGTPSYEQYF
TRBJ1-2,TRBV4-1,CASSQGQASNYGYTF
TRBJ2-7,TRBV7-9,CASSRDSSEQYF